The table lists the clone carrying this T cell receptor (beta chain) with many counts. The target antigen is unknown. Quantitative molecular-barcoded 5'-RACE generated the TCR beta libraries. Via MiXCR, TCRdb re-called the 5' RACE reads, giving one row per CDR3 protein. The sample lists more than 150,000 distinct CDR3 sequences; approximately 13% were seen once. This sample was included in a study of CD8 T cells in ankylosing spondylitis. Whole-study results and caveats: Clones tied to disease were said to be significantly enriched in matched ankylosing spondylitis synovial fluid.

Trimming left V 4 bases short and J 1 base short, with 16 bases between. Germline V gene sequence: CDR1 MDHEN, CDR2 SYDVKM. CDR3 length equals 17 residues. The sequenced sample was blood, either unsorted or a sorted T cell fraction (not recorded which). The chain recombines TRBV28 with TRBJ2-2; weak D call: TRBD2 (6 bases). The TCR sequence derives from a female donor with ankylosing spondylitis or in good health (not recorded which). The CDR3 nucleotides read TGTGCCAGCAGTTCACCGGGACTCACAGGGAACACCGGGGAGCTGTTTTTT. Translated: CASSSPGLTGNTGELFF. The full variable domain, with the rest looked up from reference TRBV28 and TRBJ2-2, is DVKVTQSSRYLVKRTGEKVFLECVQDMDHENMFWYRQDPGLGLRLIYFSYDVKMKEKGDIPEGYSVSREKKERFSLILESASTNQTSMYLCASSSPGLTGNTGELFFGEGSRLTVL.